A selection of T cell receptor beta chains follows, all from one sample in a study of blood T cell repertoires in COVID-19. Assay used: immunoSEQ multiplex PCR; TCRdb lists only in-frame clones, some missing. This table holds 150,000 or so clones, 79% found once. The sequencing sample was made of peripheral blood. Receptors were obtained from an older woman with COVID-19, enrolled during active disease. Each CDR3 is given with its conserved first and last residue. Each record gives: D gene, clone size, V gene, J gene, CDR3 DNA, CDR3 protein. D genes are given only for firm matches. Size values are once, few and many counts, or a class for expanded clones, and some rows have none.

.	few	TRBV6-5	TRBJ2-7	TGTGCCAGCAGTTACGCGCCGGGAAGCTCCTACGAGCAGTACTTC	CASSYAPGSSYEQYF
.	.	TRBV6-5	TRBJ2-2	TGTGCCAGCAGGGAGGTTCCTCGCGGGGAGCTGTTTTTT	CASREVPRGELFF
.	.	TRBV19	TRBJ2-2	TGTGCCAGTAGTAACGGGGTGAACACCGGGGAGCTGTTTTTT	CASSNGVNTGELFF
.	.	TRBV2	TRBJ2-6	TGTGCCAGCAGTGAACGCTCTGGGGCCAACGTCCTGACTTTC	CASSERSGANVLTF
.	.	TRBV2	TRBJ1-5	TGTGCCAGCACCCCAGGGGAGGGTGGTCAGCCCCAGCATTTT	CASTPGEGGQPQHF
.	.	TRBV6-2/TRBV6-3	TRBJ2-2	TGTGCCAGCAGCTATAACAGGGCCGGGGAGCTGTTTTTT	CASSYNRAGELFF
.	.	TRBV10-3	TRBJ2-7	TGTGCCATCAGTGAGCCTGGGGGGTCCTTCGGTGAGCAGTACTTC	CAISEPGGSFGEQYF
.	.	TRBV7-9	TRBJ2-3	TGTGCCAGCAGTCAGGGGGGCACCTTCACAGATACGCAGTATTTT	CASSQGGTFTDTQYF
TRBD2	.	TRBV5-4	TRBJ2-3	TGTGCCAGCAGCTCGGCGGCTAGCGGGGGGGCCCGAACAGATACGCAGTATTTT	CASSSAASGGARTDTQYF
TRBD1	.	TRBV7-3	TRBJ2-5	TGTGCCAGCAGCTCGGGGACAGGGAAGACCCAGTACTTC	CASSSGTGKTQYF
.	.	TRBV6-5	TRBJ2-2	TGTGCCACTACCCAGGGTGCCGGGGAGCTGTTTTTT	CATTQGAGELFF
.	.	TRBV7-8	TRBJ1-3	TGTGCGACCGCGGGACGGGGGGGAAACACCATATATTTT	CATAGRGGNTIYF
TRBD1	.	TRBV7-3	TRBJ2-2	TGTGCCAGCAGTAGACAGGGGGCACCCGAAGGGGAGCTGTTTTTT	CASSRQGAPEGELFF
TRBD1	.	TRBV23-1	TRBJ1-5	TGCGCCAGCAGTCAGGGCAGGGGGAGAGTGGAGCCCCAGCATTTT	CASSQGRGRVEPQHF
.	.	TRBV27	TRBJ1-3	TGTGCCAGCAGTTCAGACATCGGAAACACCATATATTTT	CASSSDIGNTIYF
TRBD1	.	TRBV28	TRBJ2-5	TGTGCCAGCAGTTTAAGGGACAGGGGGTTAATAAAGACCCAGTACTTC	CASSLRDRGLIKTQYF
TRBD2	.	TRBV14	TRBJ2-1	TGTGCCAGCAGCCAGCTAGCGGGGGGACCCAGTGAGCAGTTCTTC	CASSQLAGGPSEQFF
TRBD1	few	TRBV15	TRBJ1-4	TGTGCCACCAGCAGTCCGACAGGGGTTAATGAAAAACTGTTTTTT	CATSSPTGVNEKLFF
TRBD1	.	TRBV11-3	TRBJ2-6	TGTGCCAGCAGCTTAGGCAGGGGGAAATCTGGGGCCAACGTCCTGACTTTC	CASSLGRGKSGANVLTF
TRBD1	.	TRBV28	TRBJ2-1	TGTGCCAGCACCATGGACAGGTATGGCGAGCAGTTCTTC	CASTMDRYGEQFF
TRBD2	once	TRBV27	TRBJ2-5	TGTGCCAGCAGTGCCTCTAGCGGGGGAGGGGAGACCCAGTACTTC	CASSASSGGGETQYF
TRBD2	.	TRBV10-3	TRBJ2-5	TGTGCCATCAGTTATAGCGGGGGTGATCAAGAGACCCAGTACTTC	CAISYSGGDQETQYF
.	.	TRBV5-6	TRBJ1-2	TGTGCCAGCAGCTTGACTACAGGGCTCTATGGCTACACCTTC	CASSLTTGLYGYTF
TRBD2	.	TRBV9	TRBJ2-1	TGTGCCAGCAGCGTAAGGCGACACCTCGTGAAGCGGGAGAACAATGAGCAGTTCTTC	CASSVRRHLVKRENNEQFF
TRBD2	.	TRBV11-2	TRBJ2-3	TGTGCCAGCAGCCGCGGACTAGCGGGGACTAGCACAGATACGCAGTATTTT	CASSRGLAGTSTDTQYF
TRBD2	.	TRBV14	TRBJ2-5	TGTGCCAGCAGCCCTACGGGACTAGCGGTAGCGGAGACCCAGTACTTC	CASSPTGLAVAETQYF
.	.	TRBV19	TRBJ1-3	TGTGCCAGTAGTGGCCGGGGGGGTAGAAACACCATATATTTT	CASSGRGGRNTIYF
TRBD2	once	TRBV7-2	TRBJ2-5	TGTGCCAGCAGCTTATTCCGGACTAGCGGGAGTTCGGAGACCCAGTACTTC	CASSLFRTSGSSETQYF
TRBD1	.	TRBV6-1	TRBJ2-1	TGTGCCAGCAGTGAGACAGGGAATAATGAGCAGTTCTTC	CASSETGNNEQFF